This T cell receptor beta chain emerged from a study of cytomegalovirus exposure and HLA in healthy donors. Study background: Among the approximately 430 donors who were genotyped, roughly 86% fell in the genetic ancestry cluster that is associated with self-reported Caucasian donors.

This CDR3 contains 13 residues. Trimming left V 5 bases short and J 5 bases short, with 12 bases between. Germline values: CDR1 LNHDA, CDR2 SQIVND (reference sequence). The PCR contained 60 Vbeta and 13 Jbeta primers. Repertoires were generated with immunoSEQ multiplex PCR, while TCRdb's copy carries only in-frame clones and drops some. There are some 85,000 clones in the sample; roughly 70% occur only once, and more than 2.5% lies in the top ten. The sequence was collected from a man aged 35 to 55 in good health and CMV-seronegative. Material: PBMCs. The rearrangement uses TRBV19 and TRBJ1-1; possible D gene TRBD1, 5 bases. The CDR3 here is CASSALKGTEAFF. CDR3 coding DNA: TGTGCCAGTAGTGCCCTAAAGGGGACTGAAGCTTTCTTT.